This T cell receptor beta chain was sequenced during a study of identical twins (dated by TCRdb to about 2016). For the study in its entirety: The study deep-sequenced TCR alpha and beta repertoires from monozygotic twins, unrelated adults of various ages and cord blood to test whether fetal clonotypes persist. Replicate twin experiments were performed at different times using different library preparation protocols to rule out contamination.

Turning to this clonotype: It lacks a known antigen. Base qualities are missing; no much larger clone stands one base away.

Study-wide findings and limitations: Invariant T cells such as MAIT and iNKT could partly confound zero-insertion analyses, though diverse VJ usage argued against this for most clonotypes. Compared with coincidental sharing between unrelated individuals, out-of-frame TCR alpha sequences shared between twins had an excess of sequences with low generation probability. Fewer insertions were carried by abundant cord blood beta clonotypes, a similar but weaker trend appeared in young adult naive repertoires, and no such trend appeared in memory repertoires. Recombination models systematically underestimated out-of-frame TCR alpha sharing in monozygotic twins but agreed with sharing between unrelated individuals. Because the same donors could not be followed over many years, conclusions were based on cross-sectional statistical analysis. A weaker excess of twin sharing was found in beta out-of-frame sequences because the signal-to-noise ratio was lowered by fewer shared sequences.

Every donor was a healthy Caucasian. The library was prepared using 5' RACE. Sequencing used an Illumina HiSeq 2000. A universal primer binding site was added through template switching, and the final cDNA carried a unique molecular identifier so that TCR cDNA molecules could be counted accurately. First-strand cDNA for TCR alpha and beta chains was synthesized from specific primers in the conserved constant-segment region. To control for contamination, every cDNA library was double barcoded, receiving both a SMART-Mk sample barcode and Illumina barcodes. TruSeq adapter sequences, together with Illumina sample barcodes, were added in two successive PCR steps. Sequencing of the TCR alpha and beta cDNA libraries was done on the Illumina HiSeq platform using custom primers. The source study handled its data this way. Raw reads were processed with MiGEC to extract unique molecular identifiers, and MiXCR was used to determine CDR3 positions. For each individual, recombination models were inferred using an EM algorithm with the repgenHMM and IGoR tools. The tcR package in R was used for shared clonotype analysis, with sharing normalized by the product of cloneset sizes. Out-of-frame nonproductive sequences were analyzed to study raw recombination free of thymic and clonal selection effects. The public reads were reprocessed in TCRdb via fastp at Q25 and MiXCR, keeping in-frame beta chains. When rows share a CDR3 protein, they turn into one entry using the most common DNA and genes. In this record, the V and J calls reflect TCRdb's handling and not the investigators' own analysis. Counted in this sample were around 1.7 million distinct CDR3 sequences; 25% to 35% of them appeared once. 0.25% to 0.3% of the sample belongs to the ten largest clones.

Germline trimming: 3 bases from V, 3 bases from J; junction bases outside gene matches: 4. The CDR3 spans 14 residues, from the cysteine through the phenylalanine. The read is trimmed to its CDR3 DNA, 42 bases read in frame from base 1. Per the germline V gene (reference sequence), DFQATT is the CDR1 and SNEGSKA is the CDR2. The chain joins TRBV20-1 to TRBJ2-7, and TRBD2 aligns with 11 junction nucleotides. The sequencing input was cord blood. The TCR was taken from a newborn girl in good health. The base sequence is TGCAGTGCTAGGGGACTAGCGGAGCACTACGAGCAGTACTTC. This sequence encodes CSARGLAEHYEQYF.